The 24 T cell receptor beta chains below come from one sample, sequenced in a study of molecular identifiers for immune sequencing clone quantification. TCRdb reprocessed the PCR reads via MiXCR and lists one record per CDR3 protein. The sample has more than 450,000 distinct CDR3 sequences, about a quarter seen once. The sequenced sample was naive CD8+ T cells from blood, with Jurkat cell RNA spiked in. The subset is: FACS-sorted CD8+CD4-CCR7+CD45RA+ naive T cells. The origin of the receptors is a human donor in good health. Some libraries in this study had Jurkat cell RNA spiked in.

This clonotype was detected ten times or more. The DNA of the CDR3 is TGCGCCAGCAGCTTGGAATCGGGCGGAGGGGGCACAGATACGCAGTATTTT. Its protein is CASSLESGGGGTDTQYF. The J gene is TRBJ2-3, the V gene TRBV5-1; tentative D call: TRBD2 (6 bases). Looked up from germline, CDR1 is SGHRS and CDR2 is YFSETQ. V was cut by 0 bases and J by 1 base, with 15 bases left in between. The CDR3 extends over 17 amino acids.

This clonotype showed up just a few times. V and J are TRBV9 and TRBJ2-6, with D hard to call. In germline, CDR1 is SGDLS, CDR2 YYNGEE. This CDR3 is 14 amino acids long. The germline V and J ends were trimmed by 0 bases and 2 bases, with 3 bases remaining between them. The chain's CDR3 is CASSVATGANVLTF. CDR3 DNA: TGTGCCAGCAGCGTAGCTACTGGGGCCAACGTCCTGACTTTC.

As regards this clonotype: The conserved phenylalanine or tryptophan is not found at the CDR3 terminus, so this likely reflects a read error. J is TRBJ2-7 and V is TRBV29-1; D uncertain. V lost 4 bases to trimming and J lost 2 bases, with 9 bases between them. Germline-derived CDR1 and CDR2 are SQVTM and ANQGSEA. CDR3 length equals 12 residues. CDR3 DNA sequence: TGCAGCGTTGCCGAGTCGACCTACGAGCAGTACATC. This translates into CSVAESTYEQYI.

This clonotype was seen ten or more times. The CDR3 nucleotides are TGTGCCAGCGCACAGGGAGCTAACTATGGCTACACCTTC. It yields the protein CASAQGANYGYTF. The chain combines TRBV18 with TRBJ1-2; the D gene is possibly TRBD1 (6 bases). The V end was cut by 8 bases, the J end by 0 bases, with 10 bases between. CDR3 length: 13 amino acids. Germline lookup yields CDR1 KGHSH and CDR2 LQKENI.

A few counts support this clonotype. The chain employs TRBV13 and TRBJ1-3; a possible D gene is TRBD1 (6 bases). Germline assignment: CDR1 PRHDT and CDR2 FYEKMQ (reference sequence). This CDR3 region has 16 residues. The V gene lost 5 bases and the J gene lost 4 bases, with 18 bases spanning the gap. CDR3 sequence (DNA): TGTGCCAGCAGCCACAGGACAGACTGGAGAGGAAACACCATATATTTT. It yields the protein CASSHRTDWRGNTIYF.

The rearrangement uses TRBV6-2 or TRBV6-3 and TRBJ2-1, with 12 bases identical to TRBD2. Germline CDR1 is MNHEY and CDR2 is SVGEGT. This CDR3 is 15 amino acids long. The J segment lost 8 bases and the V segment lost 7 bases, leaving 9 bases of the junction unmatched. The CDR3 region has the DNA TGTGCCAGCAACCTTCCGGGACTAGCGGGTTATGAGCAGTTCTTC. This translates into CASNLPGLAGYEQFF.

The rearrangement joins TRBV7-6 to TRBJ2-2; no clear D gene. Germline loops: CDR1 SGHVS, CDR2 FNYEAQ. V was cut by 1 base and J by 6 bases, with 12 bases left in between. The CDR3 is 15 amino acids. CDR3 in amino acids: CASSLVLDKAGELFF. CDR3 nucleotides: TGTGCCAGCAGCTTAGTCCTTGACAAAGCCGGGGAGCTGTTTTTT.

This clonotype was observed a few times. The chain recombines TRBV15 with TRBJ2-3; a possible D gene is TRBD2 (6 bases). CDR3 size: 15 residues. Germline assignment: CDR1 LNHNV and CDR2 YYDKDF (reference sequence). The V and J ends lost 5 bases and 1 base respectively, with 13 bases between them. CDR3 region: CATSGGTLGTDTQYF. CDR3 DNA: TGTGCCACCAGCGGCGGGACCTTGGGCACAGATACGCAGTATTTT.

For this clonotype: A much larger clonotype is one base distant, so this may be a read error. The chain recombines TRBV7-9 with TRBJ2-3; D is unclear. The CDR3 is made up of 12 amino acids. Trimming shortened V by 10 bases and J by 0 bases, and 8 bases separated the two germline ends. Germline V gene data show CDR1 as SEHNR and CDR2 as FQNEAQ (reference sequence). CDR3 sequence (DNA): TGTGCCACAGTTGGCAGCACAGATACGCAGTATTTT. It specifies CATVGSTDTQYF.

This clonotype was observed at least ten times. V usage is TRBV2 and J usage is TRBJ1-1; 9 nucleotides agree with TRBD1. V lost 8 bases to trimming and J lost 4 bases; unmatched junction nucleotides: 5. Germline CDR1 is SNHLY and CDR2 is FYNNEI. The CDR3 totals 13 residues. The CDR3 loop is CASGSTGGTEAFF. CDR3 in DNA: TGTGCCAGCGGTTCGACAGGGGGCACTGAAGCTTTCTTT.

CDR3 DNA: TGCGCCAGCAGCTCTAGACAGGGGGCTAGCATTCAGTACTTC. This gives the protein CASSSRQGASIQYF. V is TRBV5-1 and J is TRBJ2-4; 10 bases are a match to TRBD1. Germline CDR1 and CDR2: SGHRS and YFSETQ. With 3 bases clipped from V and 9 bases from J, the junction kept 6 bases outside the gene matches. This CDR3 comprises 14 residues.

The V call is TRBV11-2, the J call TRBJ1-6; no clear D. The CDR3 runs to 14 residues. CDR1 SGHAT and CDR2 FQNNGV come from the germline V gene. V lost 10 bases and J 0 bases, leaving 10 bases between the germline ends. For the CDR3, the DNA is TGTGCCACCGCACTGAACTCCTATAATTCACCCCTCCACTTT. Translated, it gives CATALNSYNSPLHF.

The chain couples TRBV7-9 to TRBJ2-3, with D perhaps TRBD2 (6 bases). CDR1 is SEHNR, CDR2 FQNEAQ, per germline (reference sequence). This CDR3 has 16 residues. Trimming shortened V by 2 bases and J by 0 bases, and 12 bases separated the two germline ends. The DNA for the CDR3 is TGTGCCAGCAGCTTATATCTGGGACTTAGCACAGATACGCAGTATTTT. This encodes CASSLYLGLSTDTQYF.

This clonotype was counted only a few times. The gene calls are TRBV13 and TRBJ2-1; D uncertain. The germline V gene encodes CDR1 PRHDT and CDR2 FYEKMQ (reference sequence). The V end lost 3 bases, the J end lost 5 bases, and 8 bases lay between the germline ends. The CDR3 spans 13 residues. Here the CDR3 DNA reads TGTGCCAGCAGCTTGTGGACGAACAATGAGCAGTTCTTC. It codes for CASSLWTNNEQFF.

The V call is TRBV6-4, the J call TRBJ1-1, with D possibly matching TRBD1 (5 bases). Looked up from germline, CDR1 is MRHNA and CDR2 is SNTAGT. The CDR3 contains 15 residues. V was pared by 0 bases and J by 5 bases, with 13 bases between. The CDR3 DNA reads as TGTGCCAGCAGTGACTCGAAGGGGACCGAGACTGAAGCTTTCTTT. This sequence encodes CASSDSKGTETEAFF.

This clonotype has only a few counts. The rearrangement joins TRBV27 to TRBJ2-1, with D uncertain. The V end lost 4 bases, the J end lost 7 bases, and 17 bases lay between the germline ends. CDR3 size: 15 residues. CDR1 MNHEY and CDR2 SMNVEV come from the germline V gene (reference sequence). The CDR3 protein is CASSWFQLPRNEQFF. DNA for the CDR3: TGTGCCAGCAGTTGGTTCCAGCTCCCCAGGAATGAGCAGTTCTTC.

The table lists this clonotype with many counts. The chain links TRBV12-3 or TRBV12-4 to TRBJ2-6; D uncertain. The CDR3 runs 15 residues. Trimming cost V 5 bases and J 6 bases, with 14 bases left between them. The CDR3 coding sequence is TGTGCCAGCAGTCGAGCCTCCAGGATGGCCAACGTCCTGACTTTC. Encoded protein: CASSRASRMANVLTF.

There are many counts of this clonotype. J is TRBJ2-7 and V is TRBV20-1, with TRBD2 as a possible D gene (6 bases). Germline CDR1 is DFQATT and CDR2 is SNEGSKA (reference sequence). The CDR3 consists of 18 residues. V was clipped by 0 bases and J by 0 bases, with 21 bases between them. For the CDR3, the DNA is TGCAGTGCTAGAGATTTTTTGGGAAGCGGGCAAAGCTCCTACGAGCAGTACTTC. This encodes CSARDFLGSGQSSYEQYF.

With regard to this clonotype: This may be a read error, as it is one base from a much larger clone. The rearrangement joins TRBV12-3 or TRBV12-4 to TRBJ1-1; D possibly corresponds to TRBD1 (5 bases). This CDR3 spans 13 amino acids. CDR3 bases: TGTGCCTGCAGTCCCAGGGTGTGGACTGAAGCTTTCTTT. Its translation: CACSPRVWTEAFF.

There are many counts of this clonotype. The chain is built from TRBV6-6 and TRBJ2-6; D may be TRBD2 (5 bases). The V gene's germline CDR1 is MNHNY and CDR2 SVGAGI (reference sequence). This CDR3 contains 15 residues. Between the trimmed V and J ends, which lost 7 bases and 1 base, there was a span of 11 bases. As DNA, the CDR3 is TGTGCCAGCAAGGACTCGGCATCTGGGGCCAACGTCCTGACTTTC. It yields the protein CASKDSASGANVLTF.

The J gene is TRBJ2-5, the V gene TRBV11-2; 9 positions agree with TRBD2. Germline trimming cut 1 base from V and 9 bases from J; bases unmatched to any gene: 12. The CDR3 loop spans 16 amino acids. Per germline, CDR1 SGHAT and CDR2 FQNNGV. The CDR3 loop is CASSLVAGGPGEPQYF. CDR3 sequence (DNA): TGTGCCAGCAGCTTAGTCGCGGGAGGGCCCGGGGAGCCCCAGTACTTC.

This clonotype was found many times. The rearrangement joins TRBV7-6 to TRBJ2-3; no definite D call. V was clipped by 2 bases and J by 2 bases, with 5 bases between them. The CDR3 loop spans 13 amino acids. Germline CDR1 and CDR2: SGHVS and FNYEAQ. The CDR3 nucleotides read TGTGCCAGCAGCTTATTCCCCACAGATACGCAGTATTTT. Its translation is CASSLFPTDTQYF. The variable domain in full, completed from reference TRBV7-6 and TRBJ2-3, reads GAGVSQSPRYKVTKRGQDVALRCDPISGHVSLYWYRQALGQGPEFLTYFNYEAQQDKSGLPNDRFSAERPEGSISTLTIQRTEQRDSAMYRCASSLFPTDTQYFGPGTRLTVL.

This clonotype was picked up many times. The rearrangement uses TRBV7-9 and TRBJ2-2; D is unresolved. In germline, CDR1 is SEHNR, CDR2 FQNEAQ (reference sequence). The CDR3 has 14 residues. V was pared by 5 bases and J by 3 bases, with 10 bases between. The CDR3 sequence is CASSDGPDTGELFF. The DNA of the CDR3 is TGTGCCAGCAGCGACGGCCCAGACACCGGGGAGCTGTTTTTT.

Points on this clonotype: A junction end diverges from the germline sequence, so it may reflect a read error. V usage is TRBV20-1 and J usage is TRBJ2-1, with D perhaps matching TRBD2 (5 bases). CDR1 and CDR2 from the germline V gene are DFQATT and SNEGSKA (reference sequence). The CDR3 length is 15 residues. This CDR3 reads CSAREVPTPRTERFF. CDR3 bases: TGCAGTGCGAGAGAGGTCCCGACCCCGAGGACTGAGCGGTTCTTC.